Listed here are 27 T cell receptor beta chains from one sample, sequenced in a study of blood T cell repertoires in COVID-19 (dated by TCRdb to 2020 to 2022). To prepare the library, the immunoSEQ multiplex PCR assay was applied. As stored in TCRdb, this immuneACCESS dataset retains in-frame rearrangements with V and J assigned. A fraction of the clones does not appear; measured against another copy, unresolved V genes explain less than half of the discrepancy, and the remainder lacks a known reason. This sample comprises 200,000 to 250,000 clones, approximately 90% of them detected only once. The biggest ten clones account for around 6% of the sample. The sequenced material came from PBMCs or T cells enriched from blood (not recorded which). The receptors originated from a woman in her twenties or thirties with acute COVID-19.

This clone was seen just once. CDR3: CASSALAVENTGELFF. The CDR3 DNA sequence: TGCGCCAGCAGCGCACTAGCGGTAGAAAACACCGGGGAGCTGTTTTTT. The gene calls are TRBV5-1 and TRBJ2-2; 8 nucleotides align to TRBD2. Germline CDR1 reads SGHRS; CDR2 reads YFSETQ. This CDR3 contains 16 residues. V lost 4 bases, J lost 2 bases, and 7 bases stayed unmatched.

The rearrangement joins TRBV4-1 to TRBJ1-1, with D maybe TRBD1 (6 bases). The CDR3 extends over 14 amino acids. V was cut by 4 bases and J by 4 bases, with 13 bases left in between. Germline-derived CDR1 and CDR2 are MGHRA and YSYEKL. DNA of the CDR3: TGCGCCAGCAGCCTTCACAGGGAGGGCACTGAAGCTTTCTTT. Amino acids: CASSLHREGTEAFF.

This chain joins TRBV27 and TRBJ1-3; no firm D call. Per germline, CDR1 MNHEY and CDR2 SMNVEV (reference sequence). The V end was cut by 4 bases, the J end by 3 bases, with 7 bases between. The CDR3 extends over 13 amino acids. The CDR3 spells CASSWSNGNTIYF. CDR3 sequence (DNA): TGTGCCAGCAGTTGGTCTAATGGAAACACCATATATTTT.

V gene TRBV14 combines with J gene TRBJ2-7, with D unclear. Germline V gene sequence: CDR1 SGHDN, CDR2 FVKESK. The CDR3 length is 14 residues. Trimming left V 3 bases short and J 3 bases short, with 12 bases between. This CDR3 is CASSQQGGYYEQYF. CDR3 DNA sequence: TGTGCCAGCAGCCAGCAAGGCGGCTACTACGAGCAGTACTTC.

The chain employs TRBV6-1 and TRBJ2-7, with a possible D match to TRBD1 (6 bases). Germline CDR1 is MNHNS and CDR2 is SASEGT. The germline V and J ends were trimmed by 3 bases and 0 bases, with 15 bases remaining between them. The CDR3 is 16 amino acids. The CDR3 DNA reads TGTGCCAGCAGTGATTTTGGGGGCCCGAGCTCCTACGAGCAGTACTTC. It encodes CASSDFGGPSSYEQYF.

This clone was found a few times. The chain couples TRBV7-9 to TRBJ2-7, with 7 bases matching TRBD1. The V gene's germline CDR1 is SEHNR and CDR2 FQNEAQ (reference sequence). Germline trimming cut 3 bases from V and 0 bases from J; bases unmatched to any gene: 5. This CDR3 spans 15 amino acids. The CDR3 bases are TGTGCCAGCAGCTTGGTGACAGGGAGCTCCTACGAGCAGTACTTC. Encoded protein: CASSLVTGSSYEQYF.

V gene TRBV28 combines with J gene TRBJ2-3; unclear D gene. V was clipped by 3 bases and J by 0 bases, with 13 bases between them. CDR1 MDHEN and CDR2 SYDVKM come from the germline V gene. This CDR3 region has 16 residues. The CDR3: CASSLVQASSTDTQYF. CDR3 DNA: TGTGCCAGCAGTTTGGTCCAAGCATCTAGCACAGATACGCAGTATTTT.

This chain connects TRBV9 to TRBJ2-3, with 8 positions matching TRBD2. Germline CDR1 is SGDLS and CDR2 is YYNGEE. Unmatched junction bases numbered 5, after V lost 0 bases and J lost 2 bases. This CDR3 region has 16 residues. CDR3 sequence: CASSVDGGALTDTQYF. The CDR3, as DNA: TGTGCCAGCAGCGTAGACGGGGGGGCCCTCACAGATACGCAGTATTTT.

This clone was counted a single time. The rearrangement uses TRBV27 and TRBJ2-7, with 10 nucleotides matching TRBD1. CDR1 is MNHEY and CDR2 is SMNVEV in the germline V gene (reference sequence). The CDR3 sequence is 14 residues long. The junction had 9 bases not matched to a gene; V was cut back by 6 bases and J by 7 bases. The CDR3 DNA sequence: TGTGCCAGCAGCCGGGGACAGGGGTTGAGGGAGCAGTACTTC. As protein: CASSRGQGLREQYF.

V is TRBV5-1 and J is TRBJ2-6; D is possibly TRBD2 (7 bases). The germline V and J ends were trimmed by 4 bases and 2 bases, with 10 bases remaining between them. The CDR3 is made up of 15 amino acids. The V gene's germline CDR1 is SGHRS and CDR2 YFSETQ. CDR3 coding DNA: TGCGCCAGCAGCATGCGGGGGCCTGGGGCCAACGTCCTGACTTTC. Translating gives CASSMRGPGANVLTF.

CDR3 protein: CATSDPGQDHYEQYF. The CDR3 DNA sequence: TGTGCCACCAGTGACCCGGGACAGGACCACTACGAGCAGTACTTC. This chain links TRBV24-1 with TRBJ2-7; TRBD1 matches 8 bases. The germline CDR1 and CDR2 sequences are KGHDR and SFDVKD. The CDR3 runs to 15 residues. With 4 bases clipped from V and 3 bases from J, the junction kept 7 bases outside the gene matches.

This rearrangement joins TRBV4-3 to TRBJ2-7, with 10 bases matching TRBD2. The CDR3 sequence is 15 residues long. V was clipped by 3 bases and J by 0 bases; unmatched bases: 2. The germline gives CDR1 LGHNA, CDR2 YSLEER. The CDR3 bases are TGCGCCAGCAGCCACGGACTAGCGGACTCCTACGAGCAGTACTTC. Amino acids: CASSHGLADSYEQYF.

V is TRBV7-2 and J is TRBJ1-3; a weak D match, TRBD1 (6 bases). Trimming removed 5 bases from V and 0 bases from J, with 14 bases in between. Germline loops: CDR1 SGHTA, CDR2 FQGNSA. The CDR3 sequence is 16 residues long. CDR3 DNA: TGTGCCAGCAGCGCCGAAGGACAGTCCTCTGGAAACACCATATATTTT. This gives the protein CASSAEGQSSGNTIYF.

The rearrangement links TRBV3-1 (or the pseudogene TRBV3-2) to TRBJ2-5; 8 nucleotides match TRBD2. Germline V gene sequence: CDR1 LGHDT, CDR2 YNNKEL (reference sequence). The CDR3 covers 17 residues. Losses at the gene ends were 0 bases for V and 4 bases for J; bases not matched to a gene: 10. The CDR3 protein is CASSQDEAGGLGETQYF. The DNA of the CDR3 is TGTGCCAGCAGCCAAGATGAGGCGGGGGGTTTAGGAGAGACCCAGTACTTC.

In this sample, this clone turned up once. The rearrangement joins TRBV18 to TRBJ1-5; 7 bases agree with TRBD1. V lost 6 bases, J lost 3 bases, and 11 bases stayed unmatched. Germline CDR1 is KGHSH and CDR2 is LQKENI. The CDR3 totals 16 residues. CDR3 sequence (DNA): TGTGCCAGCTCCCCCGACAGGGTTGGGGCCAATCAGCCCCAGCATTTT. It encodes CASSPDRVGANQPQHF.

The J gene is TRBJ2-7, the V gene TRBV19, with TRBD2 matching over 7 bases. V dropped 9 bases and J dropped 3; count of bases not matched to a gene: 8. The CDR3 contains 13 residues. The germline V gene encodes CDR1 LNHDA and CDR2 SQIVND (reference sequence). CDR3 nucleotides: TGTGCCAGAAGACTAGCTAGGCACTACGAGCAGTACTTC. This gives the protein CARRLARHYEQYF.

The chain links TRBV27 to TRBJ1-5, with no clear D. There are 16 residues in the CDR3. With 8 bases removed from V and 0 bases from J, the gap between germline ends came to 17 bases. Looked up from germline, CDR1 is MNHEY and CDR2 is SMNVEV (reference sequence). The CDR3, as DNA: TGTGCCAGCGCCGACTTCGCCCCAAATAGCAATCAGCCCCAGCATTTT. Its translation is CASADFAPNSNQPQHF.

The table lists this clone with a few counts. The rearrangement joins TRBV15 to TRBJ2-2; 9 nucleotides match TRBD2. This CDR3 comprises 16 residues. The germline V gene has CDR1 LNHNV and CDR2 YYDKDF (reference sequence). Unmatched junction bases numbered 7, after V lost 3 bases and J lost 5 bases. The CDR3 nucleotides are TGTGCCACCAGCAGCCCAGCGGGAGGAGCAACCGGGGAGCTGTTTTTT. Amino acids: CATSSPAGGATGELFF.

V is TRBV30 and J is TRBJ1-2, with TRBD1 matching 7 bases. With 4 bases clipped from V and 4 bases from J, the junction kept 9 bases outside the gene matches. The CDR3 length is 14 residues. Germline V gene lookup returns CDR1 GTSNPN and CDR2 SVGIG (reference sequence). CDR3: CAWTSDRVVYGYTF. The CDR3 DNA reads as TGTGCCTGGACCTCCGACAGGGTAGTCTATGGCTACACCTTC.

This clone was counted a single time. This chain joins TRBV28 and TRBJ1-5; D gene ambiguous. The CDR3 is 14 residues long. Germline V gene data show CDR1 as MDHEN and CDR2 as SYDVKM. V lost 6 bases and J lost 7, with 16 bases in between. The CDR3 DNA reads TGTGCCAGCAGCCGAGGCGGGGAACTGCAGCCCCAGCATTTT. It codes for CASSRGGELQPQHF.

CDR3: CASSSGTSYNEQFF. In DNA, the CDR3 is TGCGCCAGCAGCTCCGGGACATCCTACAATGAGCAGTTCTTC. The V call is TRBV5-1, the J call TRBJ2-1; D might be TRBD1 (6 bases). V gave up 3 bases and J gave up 1 base, with 8 bases separating them. This CDR3 has 14 residues. CDR1 and CDR2 (germline): SGHRS, YFSETQ.

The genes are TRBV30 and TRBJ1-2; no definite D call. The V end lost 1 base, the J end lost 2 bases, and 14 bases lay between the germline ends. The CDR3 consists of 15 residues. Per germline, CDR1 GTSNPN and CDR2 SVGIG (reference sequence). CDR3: CAWSAFGWQNYGYTF. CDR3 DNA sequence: TGTGCCTGGAGTGCCTTCGGGTGGCAGAACTATGGCTACACCTTC.

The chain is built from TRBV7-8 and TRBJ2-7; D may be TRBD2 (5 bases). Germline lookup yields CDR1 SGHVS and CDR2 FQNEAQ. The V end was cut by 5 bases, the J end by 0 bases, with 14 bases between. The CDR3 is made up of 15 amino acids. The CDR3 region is CASSPRTGSSYEQYF. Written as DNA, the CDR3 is TGTGCCAGCAGCCCCCGGACGGGAAGCTCCTACGAGCAGTACTTC. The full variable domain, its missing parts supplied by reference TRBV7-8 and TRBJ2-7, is GAGVSQSPRYKVAKRGQDVALRCDPISGHVSLFWYQQALGQGPEFLTYFQNEAQLDKSGLPSDRFFAERPEGSVSTLKIQRTQQEDSAVYLCASSPRTGSSYEQYFGPGTRLTVT.

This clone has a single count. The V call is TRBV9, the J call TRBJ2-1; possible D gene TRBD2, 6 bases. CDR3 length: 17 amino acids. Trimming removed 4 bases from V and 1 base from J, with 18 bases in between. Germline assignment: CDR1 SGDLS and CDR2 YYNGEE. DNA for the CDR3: TGTGCCAGCAGCTCCCCCGGGGTAGCGGTATCCTACAATGAGCAGTTCTTC. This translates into CASSSPGVAVSYNEQFF.

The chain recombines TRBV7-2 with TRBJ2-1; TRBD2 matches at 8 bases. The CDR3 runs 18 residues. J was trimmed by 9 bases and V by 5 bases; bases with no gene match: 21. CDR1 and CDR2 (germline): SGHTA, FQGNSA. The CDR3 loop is CASSTRPRRGAVNSEQFF. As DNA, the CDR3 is TGTGCCAGCAGCACACGCCCGCGGCGGGGGGCCGTCAATAGTGAGCAGTTCTTC.

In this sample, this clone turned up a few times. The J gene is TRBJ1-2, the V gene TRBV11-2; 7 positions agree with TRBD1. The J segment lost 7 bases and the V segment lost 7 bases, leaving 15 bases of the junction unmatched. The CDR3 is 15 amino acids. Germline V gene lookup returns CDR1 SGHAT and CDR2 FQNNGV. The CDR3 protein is CASNPKGAQAPGYTF. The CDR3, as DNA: TGTGCCAGCAACCCCAAGGGGGCGCAAGCGCCTGGCTACACCTTC.

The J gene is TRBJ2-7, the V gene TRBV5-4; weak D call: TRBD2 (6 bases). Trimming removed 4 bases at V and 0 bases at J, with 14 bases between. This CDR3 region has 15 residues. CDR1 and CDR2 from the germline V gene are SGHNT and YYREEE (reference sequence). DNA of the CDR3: TGTGCCAGCAGCGCCGACACGACTAGCTCCTACGAGCAGTACTTC. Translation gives CASSADTTSSYEQYF.